The T cell receptor (beta chain) described here comes from a study of shared clonotypes between healthy human individuals. The CDR3 loop spans 14 amino acids. V lost 4 bases and J lost 4; bases outside the gene matches: 3. Germline lookup yields CDR1 SGHRS and CDR2 YFSETQ. About this clone itself: Other DNA sequences in this specimen translate into the identical CDR3.

At the deep level, the assay was run. Measured with immunoSEQ multiplex PCR; TCRdb has only the in-frame clones, and not every one. This sample yields 1 million to 1.2 million clones, of which roughly 80% are seen a single time; over 0.8% belongs to the top ten. The V and J genes are TRBV5-1 and TRBJ2-5; 11 nucleotides line up with TRBD1. The TCR comes from a man in his late teens or twenties in good health. Some clones in this sample may be carry-over from other donors' samples. The sequenced sample consisted of memory CD4+ T cells from PBMCs. Subset defined: CD45RA-negative fraction. The CDR3 reads CASSRGQGGETQYF. CDR3 nucleotides: TGCGCCAGCAGCCGGGGACAGGGGGGAGAGACCCAGTACTTC.